The entry below describes one T cell receptor (beta chain). Its antigen is undetermined. This entry comes from a study of OX40 agonist ivuxolimab in advanced cancers. Study-level information: Patients got intravenous ivuxolimab at 0.01 to 10 mg/kg every 2 weeks. Partial responses occurred in Three dose-escalation patients, one with hepatocellular carcinoma and two with cutaneous melanoma. Study results and caveats: There were, on average, more expanded clones in CD8+ T cells than in CD4+.

TCRdb keeps only in-frame clones here, not all; method: immunoSEQ multiplex PCR. The sample comprises 55,000 to 70,000 clones, 86% of which are singletons, and over 2% rests with the top ten. Per the germline V gene, CDR1 is SGHTA and CDR2 is FQGNSA. V dropped 6 bases and J dropped 8; count of bases not matched to a gene: 10. This CDR3 contains 15 residues. This specimen was CD4+ or CD8+ T cells sorted from blood, taken in a trial of the OX40 agonist ivuxolimab. V gene TRBV7-2 combines with J gene TRBJ1-4; 9 nucleotides line up with TRBD1. The TCR sequence derives from an adult with an advanced solid tumor such as melanoma, head and neck, liver or kidney cancer. The CDR3 region has the DNA TGTGCCAGCAGGGAACAGGGGGCGAGTGGAGAAAAACTGTTTTTT. The encoded protein is CASREQGASGEKLFF.